Following are 15 T cell receptor beta chains from one sample sequenced in a study of blood T cell repertoires in COVID-19. The table came from immunoSEQ multiplex PCR; TCRdb's copy has only in-frame clones and leaves some out. The sample holds around 160,000 clones, around 81% seen once. The sequenced material came from peripheral blood. The receptors come from a man aged 60-69 years with active or convalescent COVID-19.

This chain uses TRBV5-1 with TRBJ2-1; 11 bases fit TRBD2. Germline values: CDR1 SGHRS, CDR2 YFSETQ. This CDR3 is built from 17 residues. With 4 bases clipped from V and 5 bases from J, the junction kept 11 bases outside the gene matches. The CDR3 region is CASSLITGTSGHNEQFF. CDR3 bases: TGCGCCAGCAGCCTGATAACCGGGACTAGCGGACACAATGAGCAGTTCTTC.

The rearrangement links TRBV6-5 to TRBJ1-2, with TRBD1 matching 9 bases. The germline V gene encodes CDR1 MNHEY and CDR2 SVGAGI. The CDR3 is 15 amino acids. V was pared by 4 bases and J by 4 bases, with 7 bases of the junction left unmatched. CDR3 bases: TGTGCCAGCAGTTCCTCCCCGGACAGGGGCTATGGCTACACCTTC. It specifies CASSSSPDRGYGYTF.

This clone was seen only a few times. V is TRBV4-1 and J is TRBJ2-3; possible D gene TRBD2, 7 bases. This CDR3 contains 21 residues. Germline assignment: CDR1 MGHRA and CDR2 YSYEKL. V dropped 0 bases and J dropped 1 base, with 26 bases sitting between them. In nucleotides, the CDR3 is TGCGCCAGCAGCCAAGATCTTTACCGACTGGGGGGGGCCTGGGGCACAGATACGCAGTATTTT. It is translated as CASSQDLYRLGGAWGTDTQYF.

This clone has only one observation. The CDR3 sequence is CASSPSGLNYEQYF. The DNA for the CDR3 is TGCGCCAGCAGCCCATCGGGACTCAACTACGAGCAGTACTTC. The chain recombines TRBV4-1 with TRBJ2-7; perhaps TRBD2 as D (6 bases). Trimming cost V 4 bases and J 3 bases, with 13 bases left between them. Germline CDR1 MGHRA, CDR2 YSYEKL. The CDR3 contains 14 residues.

CDR3 protein: CASSPSGVVNTEAFF. DNA for the CDR3: TGTGCCAGCAGCCCGTCGGGGGTGGTGAACACTGAAGCTTTCTTT. The gene calls are TRBV3-1 (or the pseudogene TRBV3-2) and TRBJ1-1; D possibly corresponds to TRBD1 (5 bases). The V end lost 4 bases, the J end lost 0 bases, and 12 bases lay between the germline ends. The V gene's germline CDR1 is LGHDT and CDR2 YNNKEL (reference sequence). The CDR3 runs 15 residues.

This chain uses TRBV27 with TRBJ2-7; 9 bases are shared with TRBD1. This CDR3 spans 14 amino acids. Trimming cost V 3 bases and J 4 bases; bases outside gene matches: 4. CDR1 and CDR2 (germline): MNHEY, SMNVEV (reference sequence). CDR3 nucleotides: TGTGCCAGCAGTTTGTTGGACAGGGGTTACGAGCAGTACTTC. This codes for CASSLLDRGYEQYF.

The DNA of the CDR3 is TGTGCCAGCAGTGTGACAGCGAACTATAATTCACCCCTCCACTTT. The encoded protein is CASSVTANYNSPLHF. The chain is built from TRBV2 and TRBJ1-6, with D possibly matching TRBD1 (5 bases). CDR1 SNHLY and CDR2 FYNNEI come from the germline V gene. The CDR3 extends over 15 amino acids. V lost 4 bases to trimming and J lost 3 bases, with 10 bases between them.

The rearrangement uses TRBV7-9 and TRBJ2-6, with unresolved D. Looked up from germline, CDR1 is SEHNR and CDR2 is FQNEAQ (reference sequence). V shed 3 bases and J shed 0 bases, with 9 bases lying between them. This CDR3 has 16 residues. This chain's CDR3 is CASSLSPSSGANVLTF. The CDR3 DNA reads as TGTGCCAGCAGCTTGAGCCCTAGCTCTGGGGCCAACGTCCTGACTTTC.

This chain uses TRBV6-2 or TRBV6-3 with TRBJ2-7; D perhaps matches TRBD2 (6 bases). Trimming removed 6 bases from V and 3 bases from J, with 12 bases in between. Germline V lookup: CDR1 MNHEY, CDR2 SVGEGT. The CDR3 extends over 13 amino acids. CDR3 DNA sequence: TGTGCCAGCAGCCACCGGACTAACTACGAGCAGTACTTC. It specifies CASSHRTNYEQYF.

V is TRBV5-1 and J is TRBJ1-6, with TRBD1 identical over 8 bases. V shed 0 bases, J shed 5 bases, and the junction held 7 bases outside the gene matches. Germline-derived CDR1 and CDR2 are SGHRS and YFSETQ. The CDR3 runs to 17 residues. The CDR3, as DNA: TGCGCCAGCAGCTTGGAGCCGACAGGGGTAGATAATTCACCCCTCCACTTT. Translated, it gives CASSLEPTGVDNSPLHF.

This chain connects TRBV12-3 or TRBV12-4 to TRBJ1-1; 9 bases are a match to TRBD1. The trim removed 1 base at V and 12 bases at J, leaving 3 bases unmatched. The length of the CDR3 is 12 residues. For the CDR3, the DNA is TGTGCCAGCAGTTTAGGGGACAGGGTAACTTTCTTT. The encoded protein is CASSLGDRVTFF.

The CDR3 sequence is CASSQNRGTGELFF. The CDR3 DNA follows: TGTGCCAGCAGCCAAAATCGCGGCACCGGGGAGCTGTTTTTT. The chain combines TRBV3-1 (or the pseudogene TRBV3-2) with TRBJ2-2; no reliable D call. CDR1 is LGHDT and CDR2 is YNNKEL in the germline V gene (reference sequence). This CDR3 has 14 amino acids. The ends were cut back, 2 bases at V and 4 bases at J, with 8 bases in the middle.

The CDR3 loop reads CASSYSYGQGGAYEQYF. CDR3 in DNA: TGTGCCAGCAGTTACTCATACGGACAGGGGGGGGCCTACGAGCAGTACTTC. The chain has TRBV6-7 and TRBJ2-7, with 10 bases fitting TRBD1. TRBV6-7 is an ORF; its function is uncertain. After removal of 0 bases from V and 2 bases from J, the junction contained 7 bases not matched to a gene. This CDR3 comprises 17 residues.

In DNA, the CDR3 is TGTGCCAGCAGCGTAGGGCAGGGGGCTTATATGAACACTGAAGCTTTCTTT. This translates into CASSVGQGAYMNTEAFF. The chain joins TRBV9 to TRBJ1-1; the match to TRBD1 covers 8 bases. This CDR3 has 17 amino acids. The V segment lost 0 bases and the J segment 0 bases; nucleotides outside the gene matches: 7. Germline assignment: CDR1 SGDLS and CDR2 YYNGEE.

The J gene is TRBJ2-7, the V gene TRBV6-5, with D possibly being TRBD2 (5 bases). The germline V and J ends were trimmed by 0 bases and 5 bases, with 14 bases remaining between them. Germline loops: CDR1 MNHEY, CDR2 SVGAGI. The CDR3 spans 15 residues. The CDR3 sequence: CASSYSTGKAHEQYF. The CDR3 nucleotides read TGTGCCAGCAGTTACTCGACGGGAAAGGCTCACGAGCAGTACTTC.